Below, 8 T cell receptor beta chains from the same sample are listed, as sequenced in a study of cytotoxic CD8 clonotypes in ibrutinib-treated CLL. The protocol was immunoSEQ multiplex PCR, while the TCRdb copy is restricted to in-frame clones and leaves out a portion. Counted here are 150,000 to 250,000 clones, approximately 72% occurring once; the ten biggest clones make up roughly an eighth. Source: PBMCs, taken after 24 months of ibrutinib treatment. The receptor source for this set is a human donor with chronic lymphocytic leukemia.

The V call is TRBV28, the J call TRBJ2-1, with 10 bases matching TRBD2. The CDR3 sequence is 16 residues long. The V segment lost 3 bases and the J segment 3 bases; nucleotides outside the gene matches: 5. CDR1 is MDHEN, CDR2 SYDVKM, per germline. The CDR3 DNA reads TGTGCCAGCAGTTTTACTAGCGGGGCCTTCTACAATGAGCAGTTCTTC. This gives the protein CASSFTSGAFYNEQFF.

The chain carries TRBV5-1 and TRBJ2-7; 7 bases fit TRBD1. With V trimmed by 4 bases and J by 2 bases, 9 bases remained unmatched. The germline V gene encodes CDR1 SGHRS and CDR2 YFSETQ. This CDR3 contains 15 residues. The CDR3 region is CASSQDRVQTYEQYF. The CDR3 DNA reads as TGCGCCAGCAGCCAAGACAGGGTTCAGACCTACGAGCAGTACTTC.

The V call is TRBV28, the J call TRBJ2-5, with D perhaps TRBD2 (5 bases). Trimming stripped 4 bases from V and 2 bases from J, with 20 bases between. The CDR3 covers 17 residues. Germline values: CDR1 MDHEN, CDR2 SYDVKM. The CDR3 here is CASSSTSVASLQETQYF. CDR3 bases: TGTGCCAGCAGTTCCACATCGGTCGCTAGCCTACAAGAGACCCAGTACTTC.

V and J are TRBV6-1 and TRBJ2-1; the match to TRBD2 covers 9 bases. The V gene's germline CDR1 is MNHNS and CDR2 SASEGT. The V and J ends lost 9 bases and 7 bases, in that order; junction bases with no gene match: 10. This CDR3 has 14 amino acids. The CDR3 DNA reads as TGTGCCAGTCCGAGGTCTAGCGGGAAGAATGAGCAGTTCTTC. This translates into CASPRSSGKNEQFF.

This clone was counted between two and nine times. This chain connects TRBV4-2 to TRBJ1-1, with 9 nucleotides matching TRBD1. The CDR3 is made up of 17 amino acids. V lost 3 bases and J lost 1; bases outside the gene matches: 9. Looked up from germline, CDR1 is LGHNA and CDR2 is YNFKEQ. The CDR3 coding sequence is TGTGCCAGCAGCCACGGGACAGGGCCAGACTCGAACACTGAAGCTTTCTTT. Translated: CASSHGTGPDSNTEAFF.

V and J are TRBV5-1 and TRBJ1-1; D possibly corresponds to TRBD1 (5 bases). This CDR3 comprises 16 residues. Trimming removed 1 base at V and 4 bases at J, with 17 bases between. Germline lookup yields CDR1 SGHRS and CDR2 YFSETQ. The CDR3 region has the DNA TGCGCCAGCAGCTTGAGTCCACAGGCAGGGAGCACTGAAGCTTTCTTT. Translation: CASSLSPQAGSTEAFF.

The chain has TRBV30 and TRBJ2-7; TRBD2 matches 10 bases. Per the germline V gene, CDR1 is GTSNPN and CDR2 is SVGIG (reference sequence). With V trimmed by 4 bases and J by 4 bases, 7 bases remained unmatched. The CDR3 spans 14 residues. The CDR3 sequence is CAWKDSSGRYEQYF. The CDR3 bases are TGTGCCTGGAAAGATTCTAGCGGGAGATACGAGCAGTACTTC.

V gene TRBV11-2 combines with J gene TRBJ2-7; D may be TRBD1 (6 bases). There are 13 residues in the CDR3. V lost 5 bases and J 4 bases, leaving 12 bases between the germline ends. Germline-derived CDR1 and CDR2 are SGHAT and FQNNGV. CDR3: CASSARGSYEQYF. CDR3 bases: TGTGCCAGCAGCGCAAGGGGGTCTTACGAGCAGTACTTC.